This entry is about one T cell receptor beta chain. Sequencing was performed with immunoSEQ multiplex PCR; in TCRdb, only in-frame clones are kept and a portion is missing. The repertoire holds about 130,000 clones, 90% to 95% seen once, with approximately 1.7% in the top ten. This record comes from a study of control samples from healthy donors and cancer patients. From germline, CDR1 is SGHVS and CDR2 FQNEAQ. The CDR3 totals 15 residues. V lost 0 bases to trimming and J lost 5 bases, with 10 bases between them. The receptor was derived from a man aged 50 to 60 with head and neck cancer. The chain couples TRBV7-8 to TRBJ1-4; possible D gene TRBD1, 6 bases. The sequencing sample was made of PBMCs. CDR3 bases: TGTGCCAGCAGCTTAGCCGGGACACAAAATGAAAAACTGTTTTTT. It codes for CASSLAGTQNEKLFF.